The clone carrying this T cell receptor beta chain was observed once. Per the original methods: Amplification of reference gene primers was used by the study to estimate nucleated cell counts. Profiled with immunoSEQ multiplex PCR; TCRdb holds only in-frame clones, not every one. That table furnishes V, J and clone size, whereas the DNA furnished D and trimming. The table lists nearly 80,000 clones, roughly 89% of them singletons. CDR1 is SSHAT and CDR2 is FNYEAQ in the germline V gene (reference sequence). V was cut by 1 base and J by 6 bases, with 12 bases left in between. CDR3 size: 15 residues. This sample was taken from a study of blood T cell repertoires in COVID-19. About the research overall: There were acute and convalescent COVID-19 samples, and they came from the United States, Italy and Spain.

The rearrangement uses TRBV7-7 and TRBJ2-2; D may be TRBD1 (5 bases). This TCR derives from a man aged 45-60 years with acute or convalescent COVID-19. Sequences were obtained from peripheral blood. The CDR3 DNA follows: TGTGCCAGCAGCTTAGAACAGGAAGGGGCCGGGGAGCTGTTTTTT. Translation gives CASSLEQEGAGELFF. Full variable domain (missing parts from reference TRBV7-7 and TRBJ2-2): GAGVSQSPRYKVTKRGQDVTLRCDPISSHATLYWYQQALGQGPEFLTYFNYEAQPDKSGLPSDRFSAERPEGSISTLTIQRTEQRDSAMYRCASSLEQEGAGELFFGEGSRLTVL.